The clone carrying this T cell receptor (beta chain) was detected only a few times. As yet, its antigen is unknown. The junction does not match germline at one end; this may be a read error. Each patient came to thyroid surgery without any prior treatment (of any kind). The data stem from a study of metastatic and nonmetastatic thyroid tumors. Whole-study context: Malignant and benign thyroid patients had repertoires compared in peripheral blood and tumor or nodule tissue. Study-wide points: A significant increase in TCR beta diversity was reportedly seen in malignant thyroid tumors relative to benign nodules, in blood and tumor.

The CDR3 consists of 14 residues. The germline V gene has CDR1 MDHEN and CDR2 SYDVKM. Authors' methods: Building a distant-metastasis classifier for papillary thyroid cancer drew on CDR3 differences across clinicopathological groups. TCRdb used MiXCR to call clones anew from the PCR reads. TCRdb, rather than the study authors, made the V and J calls. In the table there are 15,000 to 20,000 clones, approximately 20% of which are singletons. The genes are TRBV28 and TRBJ2-7, with TRBD1 matching 9 bases. The TCR comes from a female donor with papillary thyroid cancer or a benign thyroid nodule (not recorded which). Some clones in this sample may be carry-over from other donors' samples. Specimen: adjacent normal tissue. The CDR3 protein is CVSRGDRAAKEQYF. Written as DNA, the CDR3 is TGTGTCAGCCGGGGGGACAGGGCTGCCAAAGAGCAGTACTTC.